Sequencing of this T cell receptor beta chain was carried out in a study of T cell responses to AZD1222 COVID-19 vaccine. This clone has a single count. Antigen unknown. The study's findings and limits: With two AZD1222 doses given, Spike-specific TCR breadth and depth both rose. It should be noted that donors were predominantly white British and more often female, and clonal diversity was possibly underestimated. CD4 TCRs associated with vaccination spanned spike, dominating at 160-218 and 743-854. As reported, nearly half of all spike-specific TCRs target variant regions that are unmutated.

Profiling relied on immunoSEQ multiplex PCR, and the TCRdb table lists in-frame clones only, not all of them. Found here are approximately 170,000 clones, around 85% of them singletons; the top ten hold approximately 1%. This TCR came from an adult who received the AZD1222 COVID-19 vaccine. This material consisted of peripheral blood, taken 28 days after the second AZD1222 dose.

The CDR3 region is CASSRQRQSTDTQYF. CDR3 in DNA: TGTGCCAGCAGCCGTCAGCGGCAGTCCACAGATACGCAGTATTTT. This sequence joins TRBV7-2 and TRBJ2-3, with D tentatively TRBD2 (5 bases). The V end was cut by 5 bases, the J end by 2 bases, with 14 bases between. CDR1 and CDR2 (germline): SGHTA, FQGNSA. The CDR3 covers 15 residues. The variable domain in full, with the rest retrieved from reference TRBV7-2 and TRBJ2-3, is GAGVSQSPSNKVTEKGKDVELRCDPISGHTALYWYRQSLGQGLEFLIYFQGNSAPDKSGLPSDRFSAERTGGSVSTLTIQRTQQEDSAVYLCASSRQRQSTDTQYFGPGTRLTVL.